These T cell receptor beta chains were read from a single sample in a study of graft-versus-host responses after intestinal transplantation. TCRdb's table, derived via immunoSEQ multiplex PCR, lists solely in-frame clones and lacks some. The table lists 43,000 or so clones, 90% to 95% of them singletons. The sequenced sample was PBMCs, obtained 750 to 800 days after a first intestinal transplant, on the day of a second. These TCRs come from a human patient who received an intestinal transplant, so some T cells may come from the graft donor. CDR3s include the opening cysteine and the closing phenylalanine or tryptophan. The D gene is left open where the match is weak. Clone size is given for some rows only: seen once, a few or many times, or a class if the clone is expanded.

v_call,d_call,clone_size,j_call,cdr3_nt,cdr3_aa
TRBV28,TRBD1,.,TRBJ1-1,TGTGCCAGCAGTGGACAGGGGGTTGGGGACACTGAAGCTTTCTTT,CASSGQGVGDTEAFF
TRBV5-4,.,.,TRBJ2-7,TGTGCCAGCAGCTTGTATAGTGGAGGGGCCTACGAGCAGTACTTC,CASSLYSGGAYEQYF
TRBV18,.,.,TRBJ1-1,TGTGCCAGCTCACCACGGGGCAGGCTAAACACTGAAGCTTTCTTT,CASSPRGRLNTEAFF
TRBV19,TRBD1,.,TRBJ2-7,TGTGCCACCCGGGACAGGGGGCTCGACGAGCAGTACTTC,CATRDRGLDEQYF
TRBV9,.,.,TRBJ2-2,TGTGCCAGCAGCGTATCTCTCAGGGGTAACACCGGGGAGCTGTTTTTT,CASSVSLRGNTGELFF
TRBV21-1,.,.,TRBJ2-5,TGTGCCAGCAGCAACCTGTGGGGTGCTAGCGGGACTCTTTGGGAGACCCAGTACTTC,CASSNLWGASGTLWETQYF
TRBV9,TRBD2,once,TRBJ2-7,TGTGCCAGCAGCGTCGGTGGCGGGAGAACCCACGAGCAGTACTTC,CASSVGGGRTHEQYF
TRBV19,TRBD2,.,TRBJ2-2,TGTGCCAGTAAGGTCAGGACTAGCGCGAACACCGGGGAGCTGTTTTTT,CASKVRTSANTGELFF
TRBV28,TRBD2,.,TRBJ2-5,TGTGCCAGCAGAATCCTAGCGGGAGGGCCTAGAGAGACCCAGTACTTC,CASRILAGGPRETQYF
TRBV7-9,.,.,TRBJ2-5,TGTGCCAGCAGCCCCCGGAGGACCCAGAGGAAAGAGACCCAGTACTTC,CASSPRRTQRKETQYF
TRBV6-5,.,.,TRBJ1-5,TGTGCCAGCAGTTACAGCCCTAATCAGCCCCAGCATTTT,CASSYSPNQPQHF
TRBV20-1,.,.,TRBJ2-7,TGCAGTGCTAGACAGTTTTACGAGCAGTACTTC,CSARQFYEQYF
TRBV7-9,TRBD2,.,TRBJ2-3,TGTGCCAGCAGCCCATGGGCGGGAGAGACAGATACGCAGTATTTT,CASSPWAGETDTQYF
TRBV18,.,.,TRBJ1-4,TGTGCCAGCTCACCTAGAGGACGAGTTGCAACTAATGAAAAACTGTTTTTT,CASSPRGRVATNEKLFF
TRBV7-3,.,once,TRBJ2-1,TGTGCCAGCAGGGGCCCCGATGAGCAGTTCTTC,CASRGPDEQFF
TRBV11-2,.,.,TRBJ2-2,TGTGCCAGCAGCTTAGGGAAAATAAACACCGGGGAGCTGTTTTTT,CASSLGKINTGELFF
TRBV19,.,.,TRBJ2-2,TGTGCCAGTAGCATTACAGGCAACACCGGGGAGCTGTTTTTT,CASSITGNTGELFF
TRBV7-3,TRBD1,.,TRBJ2-7,TGTGCCAGCAGCGAGGGACAGGGAATTTCCTACGAGCAGTACTTC,CASSEGQGISYEQYF
TRBV27,.,.,TRBJ2-7,TGTGCCAGCAGTTTATCCACCCTAGACATCTACGAGCAGTACTTC,CASSLSTLDIYEQYF
TRBV9,.,.,TRBJ2-3,TGTGCCAGCAGCGTAGCGGGGAGCACAGATACGCAGTATTTT,CASSVAGSTDTQYF
TRBV7-3,.,.,TRBJ2-3,TGTGCCAGCAGCTTAACGAGACTGGGGAGCACAGATACGCAGTATTTT,CASSLTRLGSTDTQYF
TRBV7-6,TRBD1,.,TRBJ2-7,TGTGCCAGCAGCCTGCAGGGGGCGACCTCATCGGACGAGCAGTACTTC,CASSLQGATSSDEQYF
TRBV28,.,.,TRBJ1-5,TGTGCCAGCACCCTTGTCAGCGTTGGTCAGCCCCAGCATTTT,CASTLVSVGQPQHF
TRBV9,TRBD1,.,TRBJ2-5,TGTGCCAGCAGCGGACCCCGAGACAGGGGTGGAGAGACCCAGTACTTC,CASSGPRDRGGETQYF
TRBV27,.,.,TRBJ1-1,TGTGCCAGCTACCACACCCCGAACAGGGCCTACACTGAAGCTTTCTTT,CASYHTPNRAYTEAFF
TRBV29-1,.,.,TRBJ2-7,TGCAGCGTTGGTCTGTTTGGCTCCTACGAGCAGTACTTC,CSVGLFGSYEQYF
TRBV14,.,once,TRBJ1-1,TGTGCCAGCAGCCAACCCGGAGGGGGAAACACTGAAGCTTTCTTT,CASSQPGGGNTEAFF
TRBV7-3,TRBD2,.,TRBJ2-7,TGTGCCAGCAGCATGACTAGCGCGAGGGGAGAGCAGTACTTC,CASSMTSARGEQYF
TRBV28,.,.,TRBJ2-7,TGTGCCAGCAGTTTATCCCTCGCGGGGTCGGGCTACTACGAGCAGTACTTC,CASSLSLAGSGYYEQYF
TRBV9,.,.,TRBJ2-7,TGTGCCAGCAGCGTAGCCCCCAGGGGCAGAATGGACGAGCAGTACTTC,CASSVAPRGRMDEQYF
TRBV2,.,.,TRBJ2-7,TGTGCCAGCATCCCCTGGACGGATTCCTACGAGCAGTACTTC,CASIPWTDSYEQYF
TRBV19,.,.,TRBJ2-6,TGTGCCAGTAGTATGAGGTGGGCCGGGGCCAACGTCCTGACTTTC,CASSMRWAGANVLTF
TRBV11-2,TRBD1,.,TRBJ2-3,TGTGCCAGCAGGGACAGGGTTGGGGATACGCAGTATTTT,CASRDRVGDTQYF
TRBV7-9,.,.,TRBJ2-5,TGTGCCAGCAGCTTAGTAGGAGAAGAGACCCAGTACTTC,CASSLVGEETQYF
TRBV11-1,TRBD1,.,TRBJ1-2,TGTGCCAGCAGCCCAACGGGACAGAACTATGGCTACACCTTC,CASSPTGQNYGYTF
TRBV4-1,.,.,TRBJ1-2,TGCGCCAGCAGCCAAGAGGGTGCCCGAACAGGGAGGTATGGCTACACCTTC,CASSQEGARTGRYGYTF
TRBV20-1,.,.,TRBJ2-7,TGCAGTGCTACCGGGCCGAGGGAGCAGTACTTC,CSATGPREQYF
TRBV9,TRBD2,.,TRBJ2-7,TGTGCCAGCAGCCCCCCGGGGAGGGACTACGAGCAGTACTTC,CASSPPGRDYEQYF
TRBV11-2,.,.,TRBJ1-3,TGTGCCATCATCAACCGCTCTGGAAACACCATATATTTT,CAIINRSGNTIYF